This TCR beta chain was sequenced during a study of PD-L1 blockade in urothelial cancer. Across the study: Median T cell yield from blood was fewer than 150,000.

Time point noted: peripheral blood 6 weeks after treatment start. Trimming took off 2 bases at V and 3 bases at J, with 12 bases between the two ends. This CDR3 contains 15 residues. CDR1 is SGHRS and CDR2 is YFSETQ in the germline V gene. This clone was seen once. TCRdb keeps only in-frame clones here, not all; method: immunoSEQ multiplex PCR. The table includes 25,000 to 35,000 clones, 75% to 85% detected once. Sequenced material: PBMCs, taken around atezolizumab (anti-PD-L1) treatment. The rearrangement links TRBV5-1 to TRBJ1-3, with no clear D. This TCR was sampled from a man aged 65 to 79 with urothelial cancer. The CDR3 sequence: CASSFDAPFGNTIYF. In DNA form, the CDR3 reads TGCGCCAGCAGCTTTGATGCGCCCTTTGGAAACACCATATATTTT. Looking up the rest from reference TRBV5-1 and TRBJ1-3 gives the full variable domain: KAGVTQTPRYLIKTRGQQVTLSCSPISGHRSVSWYQQTPGQGLQFLFEYFSETQRNKGNFPGRFSGRQFSNSRSEMNVSTLELGDSALYLCASSFDAPFGNTIYFGEGSWLTVV.